This T cell receptor beta chain was recovered during a study of blood T cell repertoires in COVID-19. Across the whole study: Italy, Spain and the United States were the sources of the convalescent and acute COVID-19 samples.

The length of the CDR3 is 13 residues. Germline values: CDR1 WSHSY, CDR2 SAAADI. V lost 4 bases and J lost 6, with 13 bases in between. Measured with immunoSEQ multiplex PCR; TCRdb has only the in-frame clones, and not every one. This table has fewer than 25,000 clones, 91% appearing once. The sample was peripheral blood. The TCR was taken from a woman aged 70 to 79 with active COVID-19. This chain uses TRBV10-2 with TRBJ2-7; tentative D call: TRBD2 (6 bases). The CDR3 nucleotides read TGCGCCAGCAGTGCTACCGGGACTTCCGAGCAGTACTTC. Protein product: CASSATGTSEQYF.